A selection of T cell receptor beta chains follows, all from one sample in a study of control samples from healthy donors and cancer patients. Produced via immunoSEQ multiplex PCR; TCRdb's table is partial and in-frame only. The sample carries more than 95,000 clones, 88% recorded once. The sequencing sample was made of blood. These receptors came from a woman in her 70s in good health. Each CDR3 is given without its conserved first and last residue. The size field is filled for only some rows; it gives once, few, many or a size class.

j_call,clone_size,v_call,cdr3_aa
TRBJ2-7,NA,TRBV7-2,ASSLTYRGGKNEQY
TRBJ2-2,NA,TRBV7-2,ASSLVGWTGELF
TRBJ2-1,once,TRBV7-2,ASRKPGLAGYEQF
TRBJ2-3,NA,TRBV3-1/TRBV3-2,ASSQVRGDTQY
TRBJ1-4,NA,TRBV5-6,ASSSPGQGADYEKLF
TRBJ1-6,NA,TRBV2,ASTAGPVGNSPLH
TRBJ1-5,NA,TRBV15,ATMRGVSNQPQH
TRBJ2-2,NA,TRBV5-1,ASSLDGGAGELF
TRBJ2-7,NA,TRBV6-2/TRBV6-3,ASSYQRTATSYEQY
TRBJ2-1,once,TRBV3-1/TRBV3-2,ASSQVSVGEQF
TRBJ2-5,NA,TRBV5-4,ASSLFSGGAKQETQY
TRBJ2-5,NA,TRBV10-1,ASSRAPGETQY
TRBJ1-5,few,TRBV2,ASSVGTRNQPQH
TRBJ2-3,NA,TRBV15,ATSRPPDRVTDTQY
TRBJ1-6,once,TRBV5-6,ASSLFKSSYNSPLH
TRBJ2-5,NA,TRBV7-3,ASSLNPGTGRETQY
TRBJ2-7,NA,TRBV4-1,ASSRPGSWEQY
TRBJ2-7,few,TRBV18,ASSLGETGFYEQY